This T cell receptor beta chain was recovered during a study of blood T cell repertoires in COVID-19. Study-level background: The United States, Italy and Spain supplied acute and convalescent COVID-19 samples. The cDNA or gDNA used as material had been derived from T cells, B-cell-depleted T cells, or PBMCs.

This table comes from immunoSEQ multiplex PCR, and its TCRdb copy is limited to in-frame clones, with some not included. The table records about 41,000 clones, about 85% of them present only once. The CDR3 has 13 amino acids. Germline V gives CDR1 LNHDA, CDR2 SQIVND (reference sequence). V lost 11 bases and J lost 6; bases outside the gene matches: 11. The receptor was derived from a man between 60 and 75 years old with acute or convalescent COVID-19. Material: peripheral blood. This chain joins TRBV19 and TRBJ1-2, with 8 bases aligning to TRBD1. The CDR3 nucleotides read TGTGCCGGGGCTAACGGGACAGGAGATGGCTACACCTTC. Amino acids: CAGANGTGDGYTF.